These 16 T cell receptor beta chains were all obtained from the same sample, sequenced in a study of T cells in Graves' hyperthyroidism and ophthalmopathy. Regions amplified from RNA transcripts were the TCR beta CDR3 regions. During a first-round RT-PCR of the TCR CDR3, the HTBI primer set was used. From the multiplex PCR reads, TCRdb called clonotypes with MiXCR, one entry per CDR3 protein. Of about 580,000 distinct CDR3 sequences listed, approximately 15% are singletons. Sequenced material: blood. These receptors came from a woman in her thirties with Graves' hyperthyroidism that later progressed to Graves' ophthalmopathy.

Ten or more counts support this clonotype. The chain links TRBV12-3 or TRBV12-4 to TRBJ1-1, with D maybe TRBD1 (6 bases). This CDR3 has 13 amino acids. V was trimmed by 7 bases and J by 7 bases, leaving 16 bases between them. CDR3 loop: CASMDSTLLEAFF. The CDR3 DNA reads TGTGCCAGCATGGACAGCACCTTACTTGAAGCTTTCTTT.

This clonotype was observed at least ten times. This chain uses TRBV4-1 with TRBJ2-5; D might be TRBD1 (6 bases). V was cut by 4 bases and J by 3 bases, with 12 bases left in between. The CDR3 spans 14 residues. Germline V lookup: CDR1 MGHRA, CDR2 YSYEKL. The CDR3 is CASSPWTEEETQYF. DNA for the CDR3: TGCGCCAGCAGCCCCTGGACAGAAGAAGAGACCCAGTACTTC.

This clonotype occurred a few times. The gene calls are TRBV10-3 and TRBJ2-1; 10 bases map to TRBD2. CDR1 is ENHRY and CDR2 is SYGVKD in the germline V gene. V shed 0 bases and J 9 bases; nucleotides not matched to a gene: 11. The CDR3 covers 17 residues. CDR3 in amino acids: CAISESTTSGSLLEQFF. The CDR3, as DNA: TGTGCCATCAGTGAGTCGACGACTAGCGGGTCCTTGCTTGAGCAGTTCTTC.

The genes are TRBV5-4 and TRBJ2-5, with D possibly being TRBD2 (5 bases). Trimming removed 5 bases from V and 5 bases from J, with 16 bases in between. CDR3 length: 14 amino acids. Per germline, CDR1 SGHNT and CDR2 YYREEE (reference sequence). CDR3 residues: CASRKGTTGETQYF. The CDR3 nucleotides are TGTGCCAGCAGGAAGGGAACGACGGGGGAGACCCAGTACTTC.

This clonotype was recorded at least ten times. The J gene is TRBJ2-7, the V gene TRBV11-2, with 12 bases aligning to TRBD2. V was pared by 3 bases and J by 1 base, with 10 bases of the junction left unmatched. The CDR3 is 18 amino acids. In germline, CDR1 is SGHAT, CDR2 FQNNGV. CDR3 sequence (DNA): TGTGCCAGCAGCTTGGCGACTAGCGGGAGAAGTGGGTCCTACGAGCAGTACTTC. It yields the protein CASSLATSGRSGSYEQYF.

V and J are TRBV25-1 and TRBJ2-2; TRBD2 matches 8 bases. The CDR3 is 17 amino acids. From germline, CDR1 is MGHDK and CDR2 SYGVNS. Trimming at V came to 0 bases and at J to 3 bases, leaving 6 bases not matched to a gene. CDR3 coding DNA: TGTGCCAGCAGTGAATATCTGACTAGCGCTGACACCGGGGAGCTGTTTTTT. Translated: CASSEYLTSADTGELFF.

The sample holds many counts of this clonotype. This sequence joins TRBV28 and TRBJ2-5, with D unresolved. Germline CDR1 is MDHEN and CDR2 is SYDVKM. Trimming took off 8 bases at V and 2 bases at J, with 15 bases between the two ends. The CDR3 is 14 residues long. As DNA, the CDR3 is TGTGCCAGCCGAGTAGGGCCGCTACAAGAGACCCAGTACTTC. Protein: CASRVGPLQETQYF.

This clonotype was observed a single time. At one boundary the junction diverges from the germline segment, which might be a read error. V usage is TRBV24-1 and J usage is TRBJ2-6, with 7 bases lining up with TRBD2. The germline V gene has CDR1 KGHDR and CDR2 SFDVKD. The CDR3 spans 17 residues. The DNA of the CDR3 is TGTGCCACCAGTGATTCGGGACTAATCTCTAGGGCCAACGTCCTGACTTTC. Protein sequence: CATSDSGLISRANVLTF.

The gene calls are TRBV5-5 and TRBJ2-7, with D hard to call. The CDR3 spans 12 residues. The germline gives CDR1 SGHKS, CDR2 YYEKEE (reference sequence). Trimming took 3 bases from V and 3 from J, leaving 7 bases between them. Here the CDR3 reads CASSSTVYEQYF. The CDR3 DNA is TGTGCCAGCAGCTCCACGGTCTACGAGCAGTACTTC. Full variable domain (missing parts from reference TRBV5-5 and TRBJ2-7): DAGVTQSPTHLIKTRGQQVTLRCSPISGHKSVSWYQQVLGQGPQFIFQYYEKEERGRGNFPDRFSARQFPNYSSELNVNALLLGDSALYLCASSSTVYEQYFGPGTRLTVT.

This clonotype was observed at least ten times. V gene TRBV11-3 combines with J gene TRBJ2-5, with 7 bases aligning to TRBD1. The CDR3 has 20 amino acids. The V gene's germline CDR1 is SGHNT and CDR2 YENEEA. V shed 2 bases and J 3 bases; nucleotides not matched to a gene: 21. Here the CDR3 DNA reads TGTGCCAGCAGCTTATGGTCCGTGGACAGGTTCTACTTATTTGAAGAGACCCAGTACTTC. Protein: CASSLWSVDRFYLFEETQYF.

The V gene is TRBV7-9, the J gene TRBJ2-3; 10 bases align to TRBD2. CDR3 size: 15 residues. CDR1 is SEHNR, CDR2 FQNEAQ, per germline (reference sequence). Trimming at V came to 6 bases and at J to 3 bases, leaving 6 bases not matched to a gene. CDR3 sequence: CASRSSGRETDTQYF. The CDR3, as DNA: TGTGCCAGCAGGTCCAGCGGGAGGGAAACAGATACGCAGTATTTT. The full variable domain, rest sourced from reference TRBV7-9 and TRBJ2-3, is DTGVSQNPRHKITKRGQNVTFRCDPISEHNRLYWYRQTLGQGPEFLTYFQNEAQLEKSRLLSDRFSAERPKGSFSTLEIQRTEQGDSAMYLCASRSSGRETDTQYFGPGTRLTVL.

The rearrangement joins TRBV12-3 or TRBV12-4 to TRBJ2-1; D assignment may be TRBD1 or TRBD2 (5 bases each). This CDR3 has 16 residues. The V gene lost 8 bases and the J gene lost 2 bases, with 19 bases spanning the gap. In DNA, the CDR3 is TGTGCCAGCCTCCCCCAGGGAGCGCACCCCTACAATGAGCAGTTCTTC. Protein product: CASLPQGAHPYNEQFF.

This clonotype was counted between two and nine times. The chain combines TRBV5-1 with TRBJ2-3; D is possibly TRBD2 (5 bases). Germline CDR1 is SGHRS and CDR2 is YFSETQ. Trimming took 1 base from V and 0 from J, leaving 12 bases between them. CDR3 length: 16 residues. CDR3 nucleotides: TGCGCCAGCAGCTTGTATAATCGGGGAAGCACAGATACGCAGTATTTT. Its protein is CASSLYNRGSTDTQYF.

This clonotype was seen a handful of times. This chain links TRBV5-6 with TRBJ2-1; the D is unclear. Germline V lookup: CDR1 SGHDT, CDR2 YYEEEE. V was cut by 0 bases and J by 8 bases, with 6 bases left in between. This CDR3 is 12 amino acids long. The CDR3 DNA reads as TGTGCCAGCAGCTTGGGCGAGGATGAGCAGTTCTTC. Residues: CASSLGEDEQFF.

The J gene is TRBJ2-7, the V gene TRBV19, with 10 bases aligning to TRBD2. Per germline, CDR1 LNHDA and CDR2 SQIVND (reference sequence). The CDR3 has 17 amino acids. The J segment lost 5 bases and the V segment lost 3 bases, leaving 13 bases of the junction unmatched. The CDR3 loop is CASSIFLAGVGVHEQYF. The DNA for the CDR3 is TGTGCCAGTAGTATCTTCCTAGCGGGAGTGGGTGTCCACGAGCAGTACTTC.

This clonotype has a count of ten or more. In nucleotides, the CDR3 is TGTGCCATCTCCTTCGACAGGGCTAATGAAAAACTGTTTTTT. Protein product: CAISFDRANEKLFF. The V call is TRBV28, the J call TRBJ1-4; 7 bases match TRBD1. Germline assignment: CDR1 MDHEN and CDR2 SYDVKM. The ends lost 10 bases at V and 3 bases at J; junction bases unmatched: 8. This CDR3 is built from 14 residues.